The 4 T cell receptor beta chains below were found in one sample sequenced in a study of CD8+ T cells in alopecia areata. RNA extraction and reverse transcription yielded cDNA as sequencing template. This table comes from immunoSEQ multiplex PCR, and its TCRdb copy is limited to in-frame clones, with some not included. The table lists around 98,000 clones, 40% to 55% of them singletons. Sequenced input: CD4+ T cells sorted from blood. The source is a human donor with alopecia areata.

A few counts support this clone. The chain combines TRBV9 with TRBJ2-2, with D hard to call. V dropped 0 bases and J dropped 0 bases, with 6 bases sitting between them. CDR1 and CDR2 from the germline V gene are SGDLS and YYNGEE. CDR3 length: 15 amino acids. CDR3 sequence: CASSVDGTNTGELFF. The CDR3 DNA sequence: TGTGCCAGCAGCGTAGACGGAACGAACACCGGGGAGCTGTTTTTT.

The chain is built from TRBV28 and TRBJ2-7; 9 nucleotides agree with TRBD2. The CDR3 length is 15 residues. Looked up from germline, CDR1 is MDHEN and CDR2 is SYDVKM. The ends lost 5 bases at V and 1 base at J; junction bases unmatched: 6. The CDR3 coding sequence is TGTGCCAGCAGTGATCCGGGACTAGCTTCCTACGAGCAGTACTTC. Protein: CASSDPGLASYEQYF.

V usage is TRBV7-9 and J usage is TRBJ2-5; 13 bases map to TRBD2. The CDR3 has 18 amino acids. Germline CDR1 reads SEHNR; CDR2 reads FQNEAQ (reference sequence). After removal of 2 bases from V and 6 bases from J, the junction contained 12 bases not matched to a gene. The CDR3 region has the DNA TGTGCCAGCAGCTTATTAACTAGCGGGAGGGGCGCTCGGAAGACCCAGTACTTC. This encodes CASSLLTSGRGARKTQYF.

V and J are TRBV4-2 and TRBJ2-3; 14 positions match TRBD2. CDR1 is LGHNA, CDR2 YNFKEQ, per germline. V was clipped by 4 bases and J by 4 bases; unmatched bases: 10. This CDR3 spans 18 amino acids. Here the CDR3 reads CASSRTSGGSGKADTQYF. CDR3 in DNA: TGTGCCAGCAGCCGGACTAGCGGGGGGTCGGGGAAGGCAGATACGCAGTATTTT.